The 10 T cell receptor beta chains below come from one sample, sequenced in a study of cytotoxic CD8 clonotypes in ibrutinib-treated CLL. Here immunoSEQ multiplex PCR was the method, and the copy in TCRdb shows in-frame clones only, minus some. The sample yields tens of thousands of clones, approximately 57% seen once. This sample comprised PBMCs, obtained after 12 months of ibrutinib treatment. The receptors here all came from a human donor with chronic lymphocytic leukemia.

The CDR3 bases are TGCGCCAGCAGCTTGGCGGTCCAGAACACTGAAGCTTTCTTT. Translating gives CASSLAVQNTEAFF. The V gene is TRBV5-1, the J gene TRBJ1-1, with D uncertain. The CDR3 loop spans 14 amino acids. Per germline, CDR1 SGHRS and CDR2 YFSETQ. V lost 0 bases to trimming and J lost 1 base, with 7 bases between them.

The chain has TRBV6-5 and TRBJ2-3; D unresolved. The germline gives CDR1 MNHEY, CDR2 SVGAGI. V lost 8 bases to trimming and J lost 3 bases, with 12 bases between them. This CDR3 spans 13 amino acids. CDR3 residues: CASVERATDTQYF. The DNA for the CDR3 is TGTGCCAGCGTCGAGCGAGCGACAGATACGCAGTATTTT.

The rearrangement uses TRBV5-6 and TRBJ2-7, with TRBD1 as a possible D gene (5 bases). Germline CDR1 SGHDT, CDR2 YYEEEE. Trimming took 4 bases from V and 1 from J, leaving 6 bases between them. The CDR3 is made up of 12 amino acids. DNA of the CDR3: TGTGCCAGCAGCAGGGGATCCTACGAGCAGTACTTC. Its translation is CASSRGSYEQYF.

CDR3 in amino acids: CASSFGASYEQYV. The CDR3 DNA sequence: TGTGCCAGCAGTTTCGGGGCCTCCTACGAGCAGTACGTC. The chain uses TRBV27 and TRBJ2-7; possibly TRBD1 or TRBD2 for D (5 bases each). Trimming removed 3 bases from V and 0 bases from J, with 6 bases in between. The CDR3 is 13 amino acids. Germline loops: CDR1 MNHEY, CDR2 SMNVEV (reference sequence).

The DNA for the CDR3 is TGCAGCGTTGGGGGGACTAGGGGAAACATTCAGTACTTC. Protein product: CSVGGTRGNIQYF. V is TRBV29-1 and J is TRBJ2-4; 8 positions match TRBD2. The length of the CDR3 is 13 residues. Trimming took 4 bases from V and 6 from J; bases not matched to a gene: 5. Germline-derived CDR1 and CDR2 are SQVTM and ANQGSEA.

The V gene is TRBV2, the J gene TRBJ2-7; 9 bases fit TRBD1. Germline CDR1 is SNHLY and CDR2 is FYNNEI. The CDR3 is made up of 16 amino acids. Trimming at V came to 6 bases and at J to 3 bases, leaving 12 bases not matched to a gene. CDR3 sequence (DNA): TGTGCCAGCAGCCCGCGCACAGGGGGCGGAATCTACGAGCAGTACGTC. Encoded protein: CASSPRTGGGIYEQYV.

This rearrangement joins TRBV11-3 to TRBJ2-1, with 7 bases identical to TRBD1. Germline values: CDR1 SGHNT, CDR2 YENEEA. V was clipped by 4 bases and J by 6 bases; unmatched bases: 3. The CDR3 totals 13 residues. The CDR3 coding sequence is TGTGCCAGCAGCTCGACAGGGATCAATGAGCAGTTCTTC. As protein: CASSSTGINEQFF.

This clone was counted only a few times. The chain employs TRBV18 and TRBJ1-2; D call uncertain. This CDR3 comprises 15 residues. V lost 3 bases to trimming and J lost 0 bases, with 11 bases between them. The V gene's germline CDR1 is KGHSH and CDR2 LQKENI. The CDR3 is CASSPTEGTNYGYTF. CDR3 coding DNA: TGTGCCAGCTCACCGACGGAGGGTACTAACTATGGCTACACCTTC.

The rearrangement uses TRBV11-3 and TRBJ2-1, with TRBD2 matching over 9 bases. Trimming at V came to 0 bases and at J to 6 bases, leaving 15 bases not matched to a gene. CDR1 is SGHNT, CDR2 YENEEA, per germline. This CDR3 contains 19 residues. The CDR3 loop reads CASSLDSQISGREVNEQFF. CDR3 bases: TGTGCCAGCAGCTTAGATTCACAGATTAGCGGGAGAGAGGTCAATGAGCAGTTCTTC.

This clone was found many times. This chain uses TRBV7-9 with TRBJ2-5; D uncertain. Germline V CDR1 and CDR2: SEHNR, FQNEAQ (reference sequence). V dropped 5 bases and J dropped 3 bases, with 10 bases sitting between them. This CDR3 region has 13 residues. CDR3 amino acids: CASSLTEKETQYF. CDR3 DNA sequence: TGTGCCAGCAGCCTAACGGAAAAAGAGACCCAGTACTTC.